What follows are 23 T cell receptor beta chains derived from one specimen sequenced in a study of T cells in Graves' hyperthyroidism and ophthalmopathy. TCR beta CDR3 sequences were amplified from RNA transcripts. HTBI primers were employed in a first-round RT-PCR of the TCR CDR3. TCRdb reprocessed the multiplex PCR reads via MiXCR and lists one record per CDR3 protein. The profile shows a few hundred thousand distinct CDR3 sequences, 15% of them singletons. Material: blood. These receptors all stem from a woman in her sixties or seventies with Graves' ophthalmopathy.

This clonotype was found a few times. The chain carries TRBV5-5 and TRBJ1-2; maybe TRBD1 (5 bases). In germline, CDR1 is SGHKS, CDR2 YYEKEE (reference sequence). The CDR3 totals 14 residues. The V and J ends lost 0 bases and 8 bases respectively, with 14 bases between them. CDR3 sequence reads: CASSLGRQSGGYTF. The DNA for the CDR3 is TGTGCCAGCAGCTTGGGGCGACAGTCCGGAGGCTACACCTTC.

In this sample, this clonotype turned up a few times. The V call is TRBV6-1, the J call TRBJ1-6, with D perhaps matching TRBD1 (6 bases). Germline CDR1 reads MNHNS; CDR2 reads SASEGT. V dropped 4 bases and J dropped 7 bases, with 14 bases sitting between them. There are 15 residues in the CDR3. In DNA, the CDR3 is TGTGCCAGCAGTGCCAGGGGCACCGAAAATTCACCCCTCCACTTT. This codes for CASSARGTENSPLHF.

About this clonotype itself: This could be a read error, since a much larger clone is one nucleotide away. The chain uses TRBV5-6 and TRBJ2-7, with 9 bases matching TRBD2. The J segment lost 4 bases and the V segment lost 3 bases, leaving 8 bases of the junction unmatched. Germline V gene lookup returns CDR1 SGHDT and CDR2 YYEEEE. The CDR3 spans 15 residues. The CDR3 region is CASSSSGLADYEQYF. CDR3 DNA: TGTGCCAGCAGCTCGTCGGGACTAGCAGATTACGAGCAGTACTTC.

The chain links TRBV30 to TRBJ1-1; D call uncertain. The V end was cut by 2 bases, the J end by 3 bases, with 4 bases between. CDR1 is GTSNPN and CDR2 is SVGIG in the germline V gene (reference sequence). This CDR3 contains 11 residues. CDR3 loop: CAWSPYTEAFF. The DNA for the CDR3 is TGTGCCTGGAGTCCTTACACTGAAGCTTTCTTT. The variable domain in full, with the rest retrieved from reference TRBV30 and TRBJ1-1, is SQTIHQWPATLVQPVGSPLSLECTVEGTSNPNLYWYRQAAGRGLQLLFYSVGIGQISSEVPQNLSASRPQDRQFILSSKKLLLSDSGFYLCAWSPYTEAFFGQGTRLTVV.

This clonotype was counted only a few times. The chain employs TRBV28 and TRBJ1-1, with 8 bases matching TRBD1. The V and J ends lost 2 bases and 0 bases, in that order; junction bases with no gene match: 2. Per germline, CDR1 MDHEN and CDR2 SYDVKM. The CDR3 is 15 amino acids. The CDR3 nucleotides are TGTGCCAGCAGTTTAGGGACAGGAGTGAACACTGAAGCTTTCTTT. Translating it yields CASSLGTGVNTEAFF.

The chain is built from TRBV12-3 or TRBV12-4 and TRBJ1-3, with D tentatively TRBD1 (5 bases). CDR3 length: 16 amino acids. Deletions cut 7 bases from V and 0 bases from J, with 16 bases between. CDR3 loop: CASTTTGGVSGNTIYF. The DNA of the CDR3 is TGTGCCAGCACTACCACGGGGGGGGTCTCTGGAAACACCATATATTTT.

This clonotype was detected many times. V and J are TRBV18 and TRBJ1-2, with no clear D. V was pared by 1 base and J by 0 bases, with 9 bases between. The CDR3 runs 15 residues. CDR1 is KGHSH, CDR2 LQKENI, per germline. CDR3 nucleotides: TGTGCCAGCTCACCACAAGATAATACTAACTATGGCTACACCTTC. Protein: CASSPQDNTNYGYTF.

The sample holds many counts of this clonotype. CDR3 sequence: CASSVGGQQPQHF. As DNA, the CDR3 is TGTGCCAGCAGTGTTGGGGGGCAACAGCCCCAGCATTTT. V gene TRBV2 combines with J gene TRBJ1-5; D may be TRBD1 (6 bases). CDR1 and CDR2 from the germline V gene are SNHLY and FYNNEI. V lost 4 bases and J lost 7, with 11 bases in between. CDR3 size: 13 residues.

The CDR3 reads CASSQGGPENTQYF. The CDR3 bases are TGTGCCAGCAGCCAAGGAGGCCCCGAAAATACGCAGTATTTT. This chain uses TRBV3-1 with TRBJ2-3; D call uncertain. The germline V gene has CDR1 LGHDT and CDR2 YNNKEL (reference sequence). The CDR3 covers 14 residues. V shed 1 base and J shed 7 bases, with 12 bases lying between them.

This clonotype was picked up many times. The rearrangement uses TRBV5-5 and TRBJ2-7; weak D call: TRBD1 (5 bases). Trimming took off 0 bases at V and 0 bases at J, with 13 bases between the two ends. CDR1 is SGHKS and CDR2 is YYEKEE in the germline V gene (reference sequence). The CDR3 totals 16 residues. This CDR3 reads CASSLAMDIDSYEQYF. The CDR3 coding sequence is TGTGCCAGCAGCTTGGCGATGGACATCGACTCCTACGAGCAGTACTTC.

For this clonotype: This clone may be a read error of a much larger clone one base away. The V and J genes are TRBV20-1 and TRBJ2-3, with no clear D. V was clipped by 5 bases and J by 6 bases, with 9 bases between them. CDR3 length: 11 amino acids. Germline CDR1 and CDR2: DFQATT and SNEGSKA (reference sequence). CDR3 coding DNA: TGCAGTGCTGGAGTAGGGGATACGCAGTATTTT. Protein: CSAGVGDTQYF.

V gene TRBV20-1 combines with J gene TRBJ1-5; D is unresolved. The CDR3 is 13 residues long. Germline assignment: CDR1 DFQATT and CDR2 SNEGSKA (reference sequence). V shed 0 bases and J shed 4 bases, with 7 bases lying between them. The CDR3 region is CSARDMVNQPQHF. CDR3 DNA: TGCAGTGCTAGAGATATGGTGAATCAGCCCCAGCATTTT.

This clonotype was seen a handful of times. The chain employs TRBV19 and TRBJ1-1; possibly TRBD1 for D (5 bases). Germline lookup yields CDR1 LNHDA and CDR2 SQIVND (reference sequence). The CDR3 has 14 amino acids. V was cut by 6 bases and J by 1 base, with 12 bases left in between. The CDR3: CASRPGRKNTEAFF. The DNA of the CDR3 is TGTGCCAGTAGGCCGGGACGTAAGAACACTGAAGCTTTCTTT.

This clonotype was detected ten times or more. The gene calls are TRBV9 and TRBJ2-3; D is uncertain. Trimming removed 1 base from V and 2 bases from J, with 8 bases in between. CDR3 length: 14 amino acids. In germline, CDR1 is SGDLS, CDR2 YYNGEE. Written as DNA, the CDR3 is TGTGCCAGCAGCGTACACCAGTCCACAGATACGCAGTATTTT. Protein sequence: CASSVHQSTDTQYF. Variable domain in full (rest from reference TRBV9 and TRBJ2-3): DSGVTQTPKHLITATGQRVTLRCSPRSGDLSVYWYQQSLDQGLQFLIQYYNGEERAKGNILERFSAQQFPDLHSELNLSSLELGDSALYFCASSVHQSTDTQYFGPGTRLTVL.

The table lists this clonotype with many counts. The rearrangement joins TRBV20-1 to TRBJ2-1; TRBD2 matches at 12 bases. CDR3 size: 16 residues. V gave up 0 bases and J gave up 13 bases; unmatched junction bases: 13. In germline, CDR1 is DFQATT, CDR2 SNEGSKA (reference sequence). CDR3 sequence (DNA): TGCAGTGCTAGAGAGAGTTCTCTAGCGGGAGGGCTGGCCCAGTTCTTC. Amino acids: CSARESSLAGGLAQFF.

The CDR3 DNA is TGTGCCAGCTCACCGGCGACAGACAATGAAAAACTGTTTTTT. Amino acid sequence: CASSPATDNEKLFF. The chain joins TRBV18 to TRBJ1-4, with a possible D match to TRBD1 (5 bases). Germline CDR1 is KGHSH and CDR2 is LQKENI. Trimming cost V 3 bases and J 5 bases, with 10 bases left between them. There are 14 residues in the CDR3.

This clonotype was found many times. J is TRBJ2-7 and V is TRBV2; 8 bases map to TRBD2. V was clipped by 4 bases and J by 3 bases; unmatched bases: 17. This CDR3 region has 18 residues. Looked up from germline, CDR1 is SNHLY and CDR2 is FYNNEI. CDR3 nucleotide sequence: TGTGCCAGCAGTGTTGGAGGGACGGGAGCGGGGGCCCGCTACGAGCAGTACTTC. Protein: CASSVGGTGAGARYEQYF.

This clonotype was picked up many times. The chain recombines TRBV12-3 or TRBV12-4 with TRBJ2-5, with TRBD1 identical over 8 bases. The trim removed 6 bases at V and 1 base at J, leaving 7 bases unmatched. The CDR3 runs to 15 residues. The CDR3 region is CASRQGQGTQETQYF. The CDR3 DNA reads as TGTGCCAGCAGACAAGGACAGGGAACCCAAGAGACCCAGTACTTC.

As DNA, the CDR3 is TGTGCCAGCAGCGTAGAGTGGGCCCAAGAGACCCAGTACTTC. Amino acids: CASSVEWAQETQYF. The chain couples TRBV9 to TRBJ2-5; D is unclear. Germline assignment: CDR1 SGDLS and CDR2 YYNGEE. With 0 bases removed from V and 1 base from J, the gap between germline ends came to 7 bases. The length of the CDR3 is 14 residues.

This clonotype turned up a few times. This chain connects TRBV3-1 to TRBJ1-4; weak D call: TRBD1 (5 bases). Germline V lookup: CDR1 LGHDT, CDR2 YNNKEL (reference sequence). Trimming shortened V by 2 bases and J by 7 bases, and 11 bases separated the two germline ends. The CDR3 is 14 amino acids. CDR3 coding DNA: TGTGCCAGCAGCCAACTAGGGGCAGGTGAAAAACTGTTTTTT. Encoded protein: CASSQLGAGEKLFF. Full variable domain (outside the CDR3, taken from reference TRBV3-1 and TRBJ1-4): DTAVSQTPKYLVTQMGNDKSIKCEQNLGHDTMYWYKQDSKKFLKIMFSYNNKELIINETVPNRFSPKSPDKAHLNLHINSLELGDSAVYFCASSQLGAGEKLFFGSGTQLSVL.

The sample holds many counts of this clonotype. The V call is TRBV6-1, the J call TRBJ2-5, with TRBD2 as a possible D gene (5 bases). With 2 bases removed from V and 3 bases from J, the gap between germline ends came to 10 bases. This CDR3 has 14 residues. Germline V CDR1 and CDR2: MNHNS, SASEGT. The CDR3 DNA reads TGTGCCAGCAGTGAAATGAATAGCGAAGAGACCCAGTACTTC. This translates into CASSEMNSEETQYF.

This clonotype has a count of ten or more. The V and J genes are TRBV28 and TRBJ2-1, with D hard to call. CDR3 size: 12 residues. Trimming cost V 1 base and J 7 bases, with 5 bases left between them. Germline-derived CDR1 and CDR2 are MDHEN and SYDVKM. The CDR3 sequence: CASSLYGNEQFF. The DNA of the CDR3 is TGTGCCAGCAGTTTATATGGGAATGAGCAGTTCTTC.

This clonotype occurred many times. The chain couples TRBV28 to TRBJ2-5; 9 nucleotides line up with TRBD1. The germline CDR1 and CDR2 sequences are MDHEN and SYDVKM. The V gene end was trimmed by 1 base and the J gene end by 1 base; junction bases not matched to a gene: 4. The CDR3 has 16 residues. The CDR3 region is CASSLFGTGPQETQYF. CDR3 coding DNA: TGTGCCAGCAGTTTATTCGGGACAGGGCCCCAAGAGACCCAGTACTTC.